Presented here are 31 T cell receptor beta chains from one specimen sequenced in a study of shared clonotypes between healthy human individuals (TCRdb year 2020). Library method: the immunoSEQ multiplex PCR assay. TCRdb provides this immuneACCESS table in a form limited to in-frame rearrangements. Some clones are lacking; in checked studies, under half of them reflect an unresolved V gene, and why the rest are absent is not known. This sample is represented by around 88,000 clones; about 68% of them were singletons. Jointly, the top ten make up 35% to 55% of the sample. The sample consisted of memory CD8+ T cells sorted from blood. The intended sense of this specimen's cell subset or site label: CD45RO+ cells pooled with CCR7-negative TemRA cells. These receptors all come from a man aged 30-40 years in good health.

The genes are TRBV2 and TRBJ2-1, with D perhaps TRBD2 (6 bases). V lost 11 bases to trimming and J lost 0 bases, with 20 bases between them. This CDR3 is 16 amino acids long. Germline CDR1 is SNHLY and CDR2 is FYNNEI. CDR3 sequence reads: CALEGHALSSYNEQFF. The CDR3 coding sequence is TGTGCCCTGGAGGGCCACGCGCTAAGCTCCTACAATGAGCAGTTCTTC.

The CDR3 loop reads CASRRLTEAFF. As DNA, the CDR3 is TGTGCCAGTAGACGACTCACTGAAGCTTTCTTT. V and J are TRBV25-1 and TRBJ1-1; D gene unclear. The CDR3 has 11 residues. The germline gives CDR1 MGHDK, CDR2 SYGVNS. Trimming left V 9 bases short and J 4 bases short, with 9 bases between.

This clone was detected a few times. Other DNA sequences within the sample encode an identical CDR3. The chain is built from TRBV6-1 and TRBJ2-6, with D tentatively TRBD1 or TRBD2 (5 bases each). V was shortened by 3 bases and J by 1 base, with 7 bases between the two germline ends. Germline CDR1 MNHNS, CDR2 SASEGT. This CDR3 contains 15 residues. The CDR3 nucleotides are TGTGCCAGCAGTGAGGGGGATTCTGGGGCCAACGTCCTGACTTTC. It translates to CASSEGDSGANVLTF.

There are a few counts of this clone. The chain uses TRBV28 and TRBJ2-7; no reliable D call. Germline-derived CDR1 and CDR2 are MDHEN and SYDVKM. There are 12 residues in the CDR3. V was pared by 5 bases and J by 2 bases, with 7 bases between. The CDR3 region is CASSPTTYEQYF. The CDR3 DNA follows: TGTGCCAGCAGTCCTACAACCTACGAGCAGTACTTC.

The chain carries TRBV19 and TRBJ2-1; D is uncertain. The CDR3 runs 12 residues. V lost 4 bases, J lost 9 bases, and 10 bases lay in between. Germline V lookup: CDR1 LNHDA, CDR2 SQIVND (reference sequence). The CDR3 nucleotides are TGTGCCAGTAGTAATCTGGGGTTTGAGCAGTTCTTC. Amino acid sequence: CASSNLGFEQFF.

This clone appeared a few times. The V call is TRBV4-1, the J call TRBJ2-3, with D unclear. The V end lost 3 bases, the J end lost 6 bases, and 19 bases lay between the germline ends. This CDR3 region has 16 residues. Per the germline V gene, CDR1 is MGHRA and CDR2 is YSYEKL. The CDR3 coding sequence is TGCGCCAGCAGCCACAAAGAGGAAGCTTTCGCGGATACGCAGTATTTT. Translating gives CASSHKEEAFADTQYF.

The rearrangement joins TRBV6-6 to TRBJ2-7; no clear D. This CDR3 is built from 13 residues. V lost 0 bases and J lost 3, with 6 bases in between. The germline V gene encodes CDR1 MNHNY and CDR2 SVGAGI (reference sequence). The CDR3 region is CASSYSASYEQYF. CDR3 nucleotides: TGTGCCAGCAGTTACTCGGCCAGCTACGAGCAGTACTTC.

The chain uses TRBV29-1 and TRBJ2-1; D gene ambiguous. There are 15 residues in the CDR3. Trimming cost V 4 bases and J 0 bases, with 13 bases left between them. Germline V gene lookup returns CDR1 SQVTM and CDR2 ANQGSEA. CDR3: CSVAGGLSSYNEQFF. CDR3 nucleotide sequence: TGCAGCGTTGCTGGTGGATTAAGCTCCTACAATGAGCAGTTCTTC.

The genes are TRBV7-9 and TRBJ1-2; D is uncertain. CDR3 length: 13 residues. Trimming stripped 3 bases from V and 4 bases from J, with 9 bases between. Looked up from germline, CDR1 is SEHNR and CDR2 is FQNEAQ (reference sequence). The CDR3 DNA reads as TGTGCCAGCAGCTTTGAGTCGGTCTATGGCTACACCTTC. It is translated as CASSFESVYGYTF.

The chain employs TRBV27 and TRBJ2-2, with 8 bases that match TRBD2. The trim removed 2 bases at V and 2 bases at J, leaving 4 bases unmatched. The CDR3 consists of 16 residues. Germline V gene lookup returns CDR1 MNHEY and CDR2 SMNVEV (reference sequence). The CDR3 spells CASSLLAGINTGELFF. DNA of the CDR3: TGTGCCAGCAGTTTACTAGCGGGCATTAACACCGGGGAGCTGTTTTTT.

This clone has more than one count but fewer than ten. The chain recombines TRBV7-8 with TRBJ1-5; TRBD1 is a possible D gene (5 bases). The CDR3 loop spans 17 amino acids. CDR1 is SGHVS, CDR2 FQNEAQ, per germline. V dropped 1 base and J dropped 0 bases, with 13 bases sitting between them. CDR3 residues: CASSLGTRADSNQPQHF. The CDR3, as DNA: TGTGCCAGCAGCTTAGGTACCAGGGCCGATAGCAATCAGCCCCAGCATTTT. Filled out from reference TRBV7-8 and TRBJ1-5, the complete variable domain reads GAGVSQSPRYKVAKRGQDVALRCDPISGHVSLFWYQQALGQGPEFLTYFQNEAQLDKSGLPSDRFFAERPEGSVSTLKIQRTQQEDSAVYLCASSLGTRADSNQPQHFGDGTRLSIL.

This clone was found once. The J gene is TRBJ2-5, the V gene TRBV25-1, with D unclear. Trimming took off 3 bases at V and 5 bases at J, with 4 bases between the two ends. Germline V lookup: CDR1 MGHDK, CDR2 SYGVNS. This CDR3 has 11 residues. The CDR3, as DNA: TGTGCCAGCAGTGATAGGGAGACCCAGTACTTC. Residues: CASSDRETQYF.

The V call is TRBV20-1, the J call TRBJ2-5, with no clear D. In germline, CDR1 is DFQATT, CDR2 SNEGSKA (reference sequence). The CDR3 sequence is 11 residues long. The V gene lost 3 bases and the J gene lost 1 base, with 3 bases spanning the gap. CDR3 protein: CSARVQETQYF. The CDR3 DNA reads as TGCAGTGCTAGGGTCCAAGAGACCCAGTACTTC.

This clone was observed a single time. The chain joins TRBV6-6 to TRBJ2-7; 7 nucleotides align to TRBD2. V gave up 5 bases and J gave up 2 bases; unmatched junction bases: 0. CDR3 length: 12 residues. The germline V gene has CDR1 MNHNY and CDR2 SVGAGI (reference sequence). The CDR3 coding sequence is TGTGCCAGCAGTGGGACTACCTACGAGCAGTACTTC. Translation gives CASSGTTYEQYF.

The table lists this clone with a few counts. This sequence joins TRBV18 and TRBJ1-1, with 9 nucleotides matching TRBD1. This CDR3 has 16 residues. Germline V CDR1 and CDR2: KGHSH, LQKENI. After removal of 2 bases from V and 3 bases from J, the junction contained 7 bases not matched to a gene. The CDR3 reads CASSPLYRGPDTEAFF. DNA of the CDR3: TGTGCCAGCTCACCATTATACAGGGGGCCGGACACTGAAGCTTTCTTT.

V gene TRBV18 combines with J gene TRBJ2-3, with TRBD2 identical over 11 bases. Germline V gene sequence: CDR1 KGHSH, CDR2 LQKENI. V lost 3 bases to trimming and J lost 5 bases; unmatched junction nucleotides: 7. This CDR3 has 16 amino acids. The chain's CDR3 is CASSPSSGREKDTQYF. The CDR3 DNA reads TGTGCCAGCTCACCTAGTAGCGGGAGGGAGAAAGATACGCAGTATTTT.

The CDR3 bases are TGTGCCAGCAGCTTAGTATCGGAGAACACTGAAGCTTTCTTT. Translated: CASSLVSENTEAFF. The chain is built from TRBV5-5 and TRBJ1-1; D remains ambiguous. Trimming pared 2 bases from V and 1 base from J, leaving 9 bases between. The CDR3 contains 14 residues. Germline values: CDR1 SGHKS, CDR2 YYEKEE (reference sequence).

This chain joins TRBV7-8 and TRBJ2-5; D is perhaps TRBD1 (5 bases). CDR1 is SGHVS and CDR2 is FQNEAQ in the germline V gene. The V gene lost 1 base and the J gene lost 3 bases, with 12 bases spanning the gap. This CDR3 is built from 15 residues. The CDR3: CASSLVPRAKETQYF. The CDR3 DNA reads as TGTGCCAGCAGCTTAGTCCCCAGGGCGAAAGAGACCCAGTACTTC.

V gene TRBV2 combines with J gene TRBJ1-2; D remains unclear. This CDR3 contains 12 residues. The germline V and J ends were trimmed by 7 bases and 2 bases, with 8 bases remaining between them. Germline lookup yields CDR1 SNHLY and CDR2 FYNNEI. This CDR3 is CASNSLNYGYTF. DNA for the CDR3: TGTGCCAGCAACAGCCTCAACTATGGCTACACCTTC.

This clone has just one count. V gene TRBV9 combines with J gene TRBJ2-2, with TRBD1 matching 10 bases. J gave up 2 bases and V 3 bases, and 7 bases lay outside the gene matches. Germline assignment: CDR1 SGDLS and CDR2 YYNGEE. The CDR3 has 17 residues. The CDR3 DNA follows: TGTGCCAGCAGCGGGCGGACAGGGGGATTAAACACCGGGGAGCTGTTTTTT. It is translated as CASSGRTGGLNTGELFF.

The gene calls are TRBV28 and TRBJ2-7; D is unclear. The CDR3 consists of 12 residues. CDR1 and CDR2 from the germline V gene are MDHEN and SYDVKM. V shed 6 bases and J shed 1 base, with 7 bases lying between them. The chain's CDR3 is CASRQLSYEQYF. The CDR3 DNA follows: TGTGCCAGCAGGCAGTTATCCTACGAGCAGTACTTC.

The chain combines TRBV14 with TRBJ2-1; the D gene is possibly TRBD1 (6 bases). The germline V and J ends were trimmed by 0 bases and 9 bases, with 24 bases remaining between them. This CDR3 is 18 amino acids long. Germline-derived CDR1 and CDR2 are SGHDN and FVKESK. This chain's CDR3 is CASSQDRQGRVSASEQFF. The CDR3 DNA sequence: TGTGCCAGCAGCCAAGATAGGCAGGGGAGAGTGTCGGCCTCTGAGCAGTTCTTC.

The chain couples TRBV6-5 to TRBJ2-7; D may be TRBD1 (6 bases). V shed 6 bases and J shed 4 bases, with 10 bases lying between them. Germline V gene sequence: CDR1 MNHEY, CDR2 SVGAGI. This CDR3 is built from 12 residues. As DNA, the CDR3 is TGTGCCAGCAGGGCGGACAGTTACGAGCAGTACTTC. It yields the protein CASRADSYEQYF.

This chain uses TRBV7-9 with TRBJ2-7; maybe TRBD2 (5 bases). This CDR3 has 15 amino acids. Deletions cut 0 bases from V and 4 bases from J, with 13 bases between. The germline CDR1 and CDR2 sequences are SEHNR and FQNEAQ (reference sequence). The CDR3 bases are TGTGCCAGCAGCTTAGCGCTATGGGAGAAATACGAGCAGTACTTC. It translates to CASSLALWEKYEQYF. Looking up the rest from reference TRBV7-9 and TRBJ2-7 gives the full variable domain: DTGVSQNPRHKITKRGQNVTFRCDPISEHNRLYWYRQTLGQGPEFLTYFQNEAQLEKSRLLSDRFSAERPKGSFSTLEIQRTEQGDSAMYLCASSLALWEKYEQYFGPGTRLTVT.

The CDR3 loop reads CASRPTSGGTDTQYF. As DNA, the CDR3 is TGTGCCAGCAGGCCGACTAGCGGGGGCACAGATACGCAGTATTTT. The chain links TRBV28 to TRBJ2-3; 11 bases agree with TRBD2. The trim removed 6 bases at V and 1 base at J, leaving 3 bases unmatched. There are 15 residues in the CDR3. CDR1 and CDR2 from the germline V gene are MDHEN and SYDVKM.

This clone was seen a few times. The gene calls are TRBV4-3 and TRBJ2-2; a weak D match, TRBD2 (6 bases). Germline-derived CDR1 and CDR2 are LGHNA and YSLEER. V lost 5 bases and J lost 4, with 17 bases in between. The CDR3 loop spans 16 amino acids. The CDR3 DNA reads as TGCGCCAGCAGCATTTCGGCGGGGCGGGGCACCGGGGAGCTGTTTTTT. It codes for CASSISAGRGTGELFF.

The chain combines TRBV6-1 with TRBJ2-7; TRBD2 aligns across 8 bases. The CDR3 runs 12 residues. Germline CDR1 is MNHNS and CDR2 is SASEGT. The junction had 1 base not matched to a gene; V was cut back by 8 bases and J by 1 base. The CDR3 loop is CASPSGSYEQYF. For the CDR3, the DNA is TGTGCCAGCCCTAGCGGGTCCTACGAGCAGTACTTC.

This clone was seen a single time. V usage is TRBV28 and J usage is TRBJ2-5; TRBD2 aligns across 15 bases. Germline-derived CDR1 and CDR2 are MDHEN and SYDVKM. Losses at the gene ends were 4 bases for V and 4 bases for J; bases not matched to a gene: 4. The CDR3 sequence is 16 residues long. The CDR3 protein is CASSSGLAGGPETQYF. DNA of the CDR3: TGTGCCAGCAGTTCTGGACTAGCGGGAGGGCCAGAGACCCAGTACTTC. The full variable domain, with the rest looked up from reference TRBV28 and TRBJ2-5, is DVKVTQSSRYLVKRTGEKVFLECVQDMDHENMFWYRQDPGLGLRLIYFSYDVKMKEKGDIPEGYSVSREKKERFSLILESASTNQTSMYLCASSSGLAGGPETQYFGPGTRLLVL.

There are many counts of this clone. The CDR3 nucleotides are TGCAGCGTCCCTGAGACTAGCCTAGAGACCCAGTACTTC. Encoded protein: CSVPETSLETQYF. V is TRBV29-1 and J is TRBJ2-5; 7 bases match TRBD2. Germline values: CDR1 SQVTM, CDR2 ANQGSEA. The trim removed 6 bases at V and 4 bases at J, leaving 8 bases unmatched. The CDR3 has 13 residues.

For the CDR3, the DNA is TGTGCCAGCAGCAAGCTACTAGCGGGAGGGGAGACCCAGTACTTC. Protein product: CASSKLLAGGETQYF. The rearrangement uses TRBV7-2 and TRBJ2-5; 13 nucleotides line up with TRBD2. V lost 5 bases to trimming and J lost 5 bases; unmatched junction nucleotides: 5. CDR3 size: 15 residues. Germline CDR1 and CDR2: SGHTA and FQGNSA.

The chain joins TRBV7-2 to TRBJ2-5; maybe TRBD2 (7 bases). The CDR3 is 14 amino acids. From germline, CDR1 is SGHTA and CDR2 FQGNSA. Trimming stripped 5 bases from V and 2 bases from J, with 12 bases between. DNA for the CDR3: TGTGCCAGCAGCAACGGGGGGCCTCAAGAGACCCAGTACTTC. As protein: CASSNGGPQETQYF.